This T cell receptor (beta chain) was obtained from a study of shared clonotypes between healthy human individuals. Study details: Serving as donors were two women and three men, whose ages spanned 18 to 49.

Sequencing was performed with immunoSEQ multiplex PCR; in TCRdb, only in-frame clones are kept and a portion is missing. The profile shows more than 1 million clones, around three quarters of them singletons. With V trimmed by 1 base and J by 1 base, 18 bases remained unmatched. CDR3 length: 21 amino acids. Germline CDR1 reads MNHNS; CDR2 reads SASEGT. This sequence joins TRBV6-1 and TRBJ2-4, with 8 bases aligning to TRBD1. Material: memory CD4+ T cells from PBMCs. As for subset: CD45RA-negative fraction. The receptor was isolated from a young man in good health. Some clones in this sample may be carry-over from other donors' samples. The CDR3 region is CASSEVAAVRQGAGAKNIQYF. The CDR3 bases are TGTGCCAGCAGTGAAGTCGCGGCGGTTCGTCAGGGGGCGGGGGCCAAAAACATTCAGTACTTC.